The TCR beta chain under discussion was sequenced for a study of T cells after posttransplantation cyclophosphamide. Study-wide points: Donor CD8+ memory clones often dominated recipient blood repertoires at later times. TRB overlap between skin or GI tissue T cells and blood was limited. After PTCy, TRB diversity resembled that of CNI/methotrexate controls.

The V gene end was trimmed by 5 bases and the J gene end by 5 bases; junction bases not matched to a gene: 8. The CDR3 is 16 amino acids. Germline V gene data show CDR1 as SNHLY and CDR2 as FYNNEI. Comments on this clone: Its antigen is unidentified.

Treatment was busulfan-fludarabine conditioning, a marrow graft, and cyclophosphamide on days +3 and +4. Profiled with immunoSEQ multiplex PCR; TCRdb holds only in-frame clones, not every one. The sample lists tens of thousands of clones, more than 70% occurring once. The source was CD4+ T cells sorted from blood, collected about 1,900 days after a stem cell transplant with posttransplant cyclophosphamide. The clonotype was recovered from a female patient aged 40 to 50 who received an allogeneic stem cell transplant from a related donor, was CMV-positive, and had no GVHD. The graft donor may account for some of the T cells. The chain combines TRBV2 with TRBJ2-2, with 10 bases aligning to TRBD2. CDR3 DNA sequence: TGTGCCAGCAGTTATAAGCGGGGGGGTGGTACCGGGGAGCTGTTTTTT. Encoded protein: CASSYKRGGGTGELFF.